This TCR beta chain was profiled in a study of blood T cell repertoires in COVID-19. Study context: Acute and convalescent COVID-19 samples came from the United States, Italy and Spain. PBMCs, B-cell-depleted T cells, or T cells provided the cDNA or gDNA that made up the material.

This clone has a single count. Deletions cut 0 bases from V and 0 bases from J, with 10 bases between. Per the germline V gene, CDR1 is SGHNT and CDR2 is YYREEE (reference sequence). CDR3 length: 15 amino acids. Per the authors' pipeline: Cell counts per sample came from amplifying reference gene primers. Sequencing was performed with immunoSEQ multiplex PCR; in TCRdb, only in-frame clones are kept and a portion is missing. V, J and clone size derive from that table, while D and trimming were established from the DNA sequence. The sample contains around 81,000 clones, approximately 86% of which appear only once.

The origin of this receptor is a man in his 70s with acute or convalescent COVID-19. The sequenced sample consisted of peripheral blood. V and J are TRBV5-4 and TRBJ2-7; D gene unclear. CDR3 sequence reads: CASSLGGRSSYEQYF. The CDR3 nucleotides are TGTGCCAGCAGCTTGGGCGGCCGAAGCTCCTACGAGCAGTACTTC.